A selection of T cell receptor beta chains follows, all from one sample in a study of control samples from healthy donors and cancer patients. Assay: immunoSEQ multiplex PCR; the TCRdb copy retains only in-frame clones and omits some. The table lists about 140,000 clones, about 89% of them singletons. The specimen was blood. The receptors here all came from a young man in good health. CDR3s include the opening cysteine and the closing phenylalanine or tryptophan.

12	TRBV5-4	TRBJ2-1	CASSWEGYEQFF
15	TRBV6-1	TRBJ2-3	CASSETSSDTDTQYF
13	TRBV27	TRBJ1-3	CASSIGLGNTIYF
17	TRBV19	TRBJ1-4	CASSSYRIGAADEKLFF
19	TRBV5-1	TRBJ2-2	CASSLAMPLDRGRTGELFF
16	TRBV19	TRBJ1-5	CASSMTQGESNQPQHF
13	TRBV5-6	TRBJ2-7	CASSRTGSYEQYF
14	TRBV6-5	TRBJ1-4	CASSYRGREEKLFF
15	TRBV3-1/TRBV3-2	TRBJ2-7	CASSQGAGLTYEQYF
15	TRBV11-2	TRBJ1-1	CASSYTGTQNTEAFF
16	TRBV5-6	TRBJ2-3	CASSLWAASSTDTQYF
13	TRBV19	TRBJ2-5	CASSVQGGETQYF
16	TRBV5-1	TRBJ2-7	CASSVGGPFDTYEQYF
17	TRBV9	TRBJ2-2	CASSVAQGLADTGELFF
15	TRBV7-7	TRBJ2-7	CASSLGARGSYEQYF
18	TRBV27	TRBJ2-1	CASSLLGSSGVLYNEQFF
13	TRBV3-1/TRBV3-2	TRBJ2-5	CASSQGVGETQYF
12	TRBV7-2	TRBJ2-1	CASSNPPGTQFF
18	TRBV7-3	TRBJ1-1	CASSLNTVGTGGTTEAFF
13	TRBV5-4	TRBJ2-7	CASSRMPGGEQYF
14	TRBV27	TRBJ2-7	CAKQPSGKVHEQYF
14	TRBV18	TRBJ2-5	CASSEDRARGTQYF
14	TRBV7-3	TRBJ2-2	CASSLTAGVGELFF
13	TRBV6-5	TRBJ2-5	CASIQGKAETQYF
13	TRBV12-3/TRBV12-4	TRBJ1-5	CASSRQSNQPQHF
14	TRBV5-6	TRBJ2-3	CASRYQGSTDTQYF
15	TRBV7-6	TRBJ1-1	CASSLEAHKNTEAFF
14	TRBV9	TRBJ1-2	CASSLGQAHYGYTF
12	TRBV30	TRBJ2-1	CAWSVGGGGKFF
16	TRBV5-1	TRBJ2-3	CASATGGQGPTDTQYF
12	TRBV6-2/TRBV6-3	TRBJ2-7	CASSYFAYEQYF
13	TRBV5-5	TRBJ2-3	CASSFSGGNTQYF
17	TRBV15	TRBJ1-2	CATSRDFGQGRTYGYTF